The 30 T cell receptor beta chains listed next were all sequenced from one sample in a study of T cell responses to AZD1222 COVID-19 vaccine. The assay was immunoSEQ multiplex PCR, and TCRdb's table has in-frame clones only and misses some. Found here are tens of thousands of clones, roughly 89% of them singletons; the top ten hold 1.3%. The sample here was peripheral blood, taken on day 0 of AZD1222 vaccination. The receptor source for this set is an adult in good health.

This clone has more than one count but fewer than ten. The chain is built from TRBV19 and TRBJ2-1, with 9 bases fitting TRBD1. This CDR3 spans 16 amino acids. CDR1 and CDR2 (germline): LNHDA, SQIVND (reference sequence). The trim removed 3 bases at V and 10 bases at J, leaving 13 bases unmatched. The CDR3 is CASSITPGTGSREQFF. The CDR3 DNA reads TGTGCCAGTAGTATTACCCCCGGGACAGGGTCGCGGGAGCAGTTCTTC.

This clone was found once. The chain has TRBV24-1 and TRBJ2-2, with D uncertain. The germline V and J ends were trimmed by 2 bases and 4 bases, with 7 bases remaining between them. The CDR3 is 14 residues long. Germline lookup yields CDR1 KGHDR and CDR2 SFDVKD. The CDR3: CATSDWKGTGELFF. The CDR3 DNA follows: TGTGCCACCAGTGATTGGAAAGGCACCGGGGAGCTGTTTTTT.

The CDR3 nucleotides read TGTGCCAGCAGTTTAAGCGGAACTTCCTACGAGCAGTACTTC. It translates to CASSLSGTSYEQYF. The V call is TRBV28, the J call TRBJ2-7; maybe TRBD2 (5 bases). CDR3 length equals 14 residues. Deletions cut 2 bases from V and 1 base from J, with 9 bases between. Germline CDR1 reads MDHEN; CDR2 reads SYDVKM.

This rearrangement joins TRBV5-1 to TRBJ2-1, with 10 bases matching TRBD1. With 5 bases clipped from V and 6 bases from J, the junction kept 8 bases outside the gene matches. The germline CDR1 and CDR2 sequences are SGHRS and YFSETQ. The CDR3 extends over 15 amino acids. CDR3 sequence reads: CASSLAGTGVNEQFF. The DNA of the CDR3 is TGCGCCAGCAGTCTAGCCGGGACAGGGGTCAATGAGCAGTTCTTC.

This chain joins TRBV5-1 and TRBJ2-2; the D is unclear. The V end was cut by 2 bases, the J end by 6 bases, with 8 bases between. This CDR3 region has 13 residues. The V gene's germline CDR1 is SGHRS and CDR2 YFSETQ. CDR3 nucleotide sequence: TGCGCCAGCAGCTTCTCGGGTGCCGGGGAGCTGTTTTTT. Its protein product is CASSFSGAGELFF.

The chain links TRBV28 to TRBJ1-1; D ambiguous. CDR3 length: 12 residues. The V end lost 4 bases, the J end lost 5 bases, and 8 bases lay between the germline ends. The V gene's germline CDR1 is MDHEN and CDR2 SYDVKM. The CDR3 nucleotides are TGTGCCAGCAGTTCGATTCGGACTGAAGCTTTCTTT. Its translation is CASSSIRTEAFF.

The chain joins TRBV2 to TRBJ2-7, with D perhaps TRBD1 or TRBD2 (5 bases each). The germline V gene encodes CDR1 SNHLY and CDR2 FYNNEI. The CDR3 is 14 residues long. V gave up 2 bases and J gave up 4 bases, with 12 bases separating them. Written as DNA, the CDR3 is TGTGCCAGCAGTGAACAGGGAGATAGGTACGAGCAGTACTTC. This encodes CASSEQGDRYEQYF.

The V gene is TRBV9, the J gene TRBJ1-1; possible D gene TRBD1, 6 bases. V dropped 3 bases and J dropped 1 base, with 13 bases sitting between them. CDR1 and CDR2 (germline): SGDLS, YYNGEE. This CDR3 has 15 amino acids. CDR3 residues: CASSANRVGNTEAFF. The CDR3 DNA reads TGTGCCAGCAGCGCCAACAGGGTGGGGAACACTGAAGCTTTCTTT.

This clone has only a few counts. This chain links TRBV4-3 with TRBJ1-2; TRBD1 aligns across 8 bases. Germline CDR1 reads LGHNA; CDR2 reads YSLEER. The CDR3 sequence is 13 residues long. With 2 bases clipped from V and 6 bases from J, the junction kept 2 bases outside the gene matches. CDR3 in amino acids: CASSQTRGHGYTF. Written as DNA, the CDR3 is TGCGCCAGCAGCCAAACCAGGGGGCATGGCTACACCTTC.

The chain uses TRBV18 and TRBJ2-7; D tentatively reads TRBD1 or TRBD2 (5 bases each). Germline lookup yields CDR1 KGHSH and CDR2 LQKENI. The V end lost 1 base, the J end lost 6 bases, and 10 bases lay between the germline ends. The CDR3 contains 13 residues. In DNA, the CDR3 is TGTGCCAGCTCACCACGACCTGGGGGCGAGCAGTACTTC. It encodes CASSPRPGGEQYF.

The V gene is TRBV28, the J gene TRBJ2-4; the match to TRBD2 covers 13 bases. V shed 4 bases and J 0 bases; nucleotides not matched to a gene: 3. Per the germline V gene, CDR1 is MDHEN and CDR2 is SYDVKM. The CDR3 spans 17 residues. The CDR3: CASSSWTSGRAKNIQYF. The CDR3 DNA reads TGTGCCAGCAGTTCCTGGACTAGCGGGAGAGCCAAAAACATTCAGTACTTC.

V usage is TRBV4-2 and J usage is TRBJ1-3; 11 nucleotides agree with TRBD1. The CDR3 extends over 17 amino acids. Per the germline V gene, CDR1 is LGHNA and CDR2 is YNFKEQ. The V gene end was trimmed by 1 base and the J gene end by 4 bases; junction bases not matched to a gene: 6. The CDR3 loop reads CASSQGRTGGQGNTIYF. In nucleotides, the CDR3 is TGTGCCAGCAGCCAAGGAAGGACAGGGGGCCAAGGAAACACCATATATTTT.

There are a few counts of this clone. J is TRBJ1-4 and V is TRBV7-9; a weak D match, TRBD1 (6 bases). The V gene lost 5 bases and the J gene lost 8 bases, with 18 bases spanning the gap. The CDR3 spans 15 residues. Germline V gene data show CDR1 as SEHNR and CDR2 as FQNEAQ (reference sequence). The CDR3 protein is CASSARTVGGEKLFF. In nucleotides, the CDR3 is TGTGCCAGCAGCGCAAGGACAGTCGGCGGGGAAAAACTGTTTTTT.

The chain uses TRBV6-5 and TRBJ1-1; D is possibly TRBD1 (6 bases). The CDR3 is 14 residues long. Trimming pared 5 bases from V and 0 bases from J, leaving 10 bases between. Germline V gene sequence: CDR1 MNHEY, CDR2 SVGAGI. CDR3 loop: CASSRDTVNTEAFF. As DNA, the CDR3 is TGTGCCAGCAGTCGGGACACAGTGAACACTGAAGCTTTCTTT.

This clone was observed a single time. This chain links TRBV15 with TRBJ1-4, with TRBD1 as a possible D gene (6 bases). V was trimmed by 1 base and J by 7 bases, leaving 13 bases between them. The CDR3 is 15 residues long. The germline gives CDR1 LNHNV, CDR2 YYDKDF (reference sequence). The DNA of the CDR3 is TGTGCCACCAGCAGAGGTGGGGGGCGAGGTGAAAAACTGTTTTTT. Translation gives CATSRGGGRGEKLFF.

The CDR3 sequence is CASSSRTSKQFF. DNA for the CDR3: TGTGCCAGCAGCTCACGGACTAGCAAGCAGTTCTTC. The genes are TRBV7-3 and TRBJ2-1, with 8 bases fitting TRBD2. The J segment lost 11 bases and the V segment lost 4 bases, leaving 4 bases of the junction unmatched. Germline lookup yields CDR1 SGHTA and CDR2 FQGTGA. This CDR3 has 12 amino acids.

This clone showed up just once. This chain uses TRBV9 with TRBJ2-1; 9 positions agree with TRBD2. The CDR3 length is 15 residues. In germline, CDR1 is SGDLS, CDR2 YYNGEE. The junction had 7 bases not matched to a gene; V was cut back by 0 bases and J by 9 bases. The CDR3 DNA is TGTGCCAGCAGCGTAGAAGCGGGAGGAAGGGGTGAGCAGTTCTTC. Protein sequence: CASSVEAGGRGEQFF. Together with reference TRBV9 and TRBJ2-1, the CDR3 gives the full variable domain: DSGVTQTPKHLITATGQRVTLRCSPRSGDLSVYWYQQSLDQGLQFLIQYYNGEERAKGNILERFSAQQFPDLHSELNLSSLELGDSALYFCASSVEAGGRGEQFFGPGTRLTVL.

This clone turned up a few times. The chain has TRBV10-1 and TRBJ1-1; D is unclear. Germline-derived CDR1 and CDR2 are WNHNN and SYGVQD (reference sequence). The CDR3 is 13 residues long. The V and J ends lost 2 bases and 1 base respectively, with 5 bases between them. CDR3 loop: CASSEPGNTEAFF. Written as DNA, the CDR3 is TGCGCCAGCAGTGAGCCGGGGAACACTGAAGCTTTCTTT.

There are a few counts of this clone. V is TRBV9 and J is TRBJ2-1; TRBD2 aligns across 8 bases. V gave up 7 bases and J gave up 10 bases; unmatched junction bases: 16. This CDR3 region has 15 residues. Germline CDR1 is SGDLS and CDR2 is YYNGEE. The CDR3 region is CASRDERAGDPEQFF. The DNA of the CDR3 is TGTGCCAGCCGAGACGAGCGAGCGGGAGACCCCGAGCAGTTCTTC.

This clone turned up a few times. The gene calls are TRBV24-1 and TRBJ1-2, with 8 bases identical to TRBD1. The CDR3 covers 15 residues. Per germline, CDR1 KGHDR and CDR2 SFDVKD. J gave up 7 bases and V 2 bases, and 8 bases lay outside the gene matches. CDR3 sequence: CATSDSQGASIGYTF. CDR3 nucleotides: TGTGCCACCAGTGATTCCCAGGGGGCCTCGATTGGCTACACCTTC.

This chain joins TRBV5-6 and TRBJ1-6; 9 bases fit TRBD1. Germline assignment: CDR1 SGHDT and CDR2 YYEEEE. This CDR3 is built from 15 residues. Germline trimming cut 3 bases from V and 7 bases from J; bases unmatched to any gene: 5. CDR3 sequence reads: CASSWGTGRNSPLHF. The CDR3 nucleotides are TGTGCCAGCAGCTGGGGGACAGGGAGGAATTCACCCCTCCACTTT.

The CDR3, as DNA: TGTGCCAGCAGCCCAGGGGGCAACGGCGGCTACACCTTC. It encodes CASSPGGNGGYTF. The rearrangement links TRBV7-2 to TRBJ1-2; 8 bases line up with TRBD1. CDR1 and CDR2 from the germline V gene are SGHTA and FQGNSA. The CDR3 extends over 13 amino acids. V gave up 5 bases and J gave up 8 bases; unmatched junction bases: 7. Full variable domain (rest looked up from reference TRBV7-2 and TRBJ1-2): GAGVSQSPSNKVTEKGKDVELRCDPISGHTALYWYRQSLGQGLEFLIYFQGNSAPDKSGLPSDRFSAERTGGSVSTLTIQRTQQEDSAVYLCASSPGGNGGYTFGSGTRLTVV.

The V call is TRBV4-1, the J call TRBJ1-2; a weak D match, TRBD1 (6 bases). The CDR3 is 16 amino acids. V lost 1 base and J lost 6, with 18 bases in between. Germline V CDR1 and CDR2: MGHRA, YSYEKL. As DNA, the CDR3 is TGCGCCAGCAGCCAAGCTCGACAGGAACGGTGGGATGGCTACACCTTC. It encodes CASSQARQERWDGYTF.

This rearrangement joins TRBV10-1 to TRBJ2-3; D gene unclear. The length of the CDR3 is 15 residues. Germline CDR1 is WNHNN and CDR2 is SYGVQD (reference sequence). The ends were cut back, 6 bases at V and 2 bases at J, with 15 bases in the middle. CDR3 residues: CASRKTLTNTDTQYF. For the CDR3, the DNA is TGCGCCAGCAGGAAGACACTAACTAACACAGATACGCAGTATTTT.

The rearrangement joins TRBV7-8 to TRBJ2-3; D uncertain. The germline gives CDR1 SGHVS, CDR2 FQNEAQ. CDR3 size: 14 residues. V lost 1 base to trimming and J lost 5 bases, with 10 bases between them. CDR3 in amino acids: CASSLVLALDTQYF. The CDR3 region has the DNA TGTGCCAGCAGCTTAGTTTTGGCGCTAGATACGCAGTATTTT. Together with reference TRBV7-8 and TRBJ2-3, the CDR3 gives the full variable domain: GAGVSQSPRYKVAKRGQDVALRCDPISGHVSLFWYQQALGQGPEFLTYFQNEAQLDKSGLPSDRFFAERPEGSVSTLKIQRTQQEDSAVYLCASSLVLALDTQYFGPGTRLTVL.

V is TRBV5-6 and J is TRBJ1-5; D is undetermined. The CDR3 spans 13 residues. Trimming took off 4 bases at V and 5 bases at J, with 10 bases between the two ends. The V gene's germline CDR1 is SGHDT and CDR2 YYEEEE. In DNA form, the CDR3 reads TGTGCCAGCAGCCTGACGCCGGATCAGCCCCAGCATTTT. It translates to CASSLTPDQPQHF. Together with reference TRBV5-6 and TRBJ1-5, the CDR3 gives the full variable domain: DAGVTQSPTHLIKTRGQQVTLRCSPKSGHDTVSWYQQALGQGPQFIFQYYEEEERQRGNFPDRFSGHQFPNYSSELNVNALLLGDSALYLCASSLTPDQPQHFGDGTRLSIL.

This clone has a handful of counts. V gene TRBV28 combines with J gene TRBJ1-6, with a possible D match to TRBD1 (5 bases). CDR1 MDHEN and CDR2 SYDVKM come from the germline V gene. V gave up 7 bases and J gave up 8 bases, with 18 bases separating them. The CDR3 contains 15 residues. The CDR3 protein is CASMGPGGGYSPLHF. The DNA for the CDR3 is TGTGCCAGCATGGGGCCCGGGGGAGGGTATTCACCCCTCCACTTT. Full variable domain (missing parts from reference TRBV28 and TRBJ1-6): DVKVTQSSRYLVKRTGEKVFLECVQDMDHENMFWYRQDPGLGLRLIYFSYDVKMKEKGDIPEGYSVSREKKERFSLILESASTNQTSMYLCASMGPGGGYSPLHFGNGTRLTVT.

This rearrangement joins TRBV11-2 to TRBJ2-7; possibly TRBD1 or TRBD2 for D (6 bases each). The V end was cut by 5 bases, the J end by 5 bases, with 16 bases between. This CDR3 has 14 residues. In germline, CDR1 is SGHAT, CDR2 FQNNGV. The CDR3 region has the DNA TGTGCCAGCAGCCCGGGTGGGGGGCGAGACGAGCAGTACTTC. Amino acids: CASSPGGGRDEQYF. Full variable domain (outside the CDR3, taken from reference TRBV11-2 and TRBJ2-7): EAGVAQSPRYKIIEKRQSVAFWCNPISGHATLYWYQQILGQGPKLLIQFQNNGVVDDSQLPKDRFSAERLKGVDSTLKIQPAKLEDSAVYLCASSPGGGRDEQYFGPGTRLTVT.

The chain recombines TRBV13 with TRBJ1-2; D unclear. CDR1 and CDR2 from the germline V gene are PRHDT and FYEKMQ (reference sequence). The CDR3 has 13 amino acids. V was trimmed by 0 bases and J by 4 bases, leaving 6 bases between them. The CDR3 sequence is CASSLGGSYGYTF. In DNA form, the CDR3 reads TGTGCCAGCAGCTTAGGGGGCAGCTATGGCTACACCTTC.

V and J are TRBV7-6 and TRBJ1-3, with TRBD1 matching 11 bases. This CDR3 contains 15 residues. V shed 8 bases, J shed 4 bases, and the junction held 7 bases outside the gene matches. Germline V gene lookup returns CDR1 SGHVS and CDR2 FNYEAQ. CDR3: CASGGWTGGGNTIYF. The CDR3 DNA reads as TGTGCCAGCGGGGGATGGACAGGGGGCGGAAACACCATATATTTT.